The T cell receptor beta chain described here comes from a study of Graves' ophthalmopathy and Graves' hyperthyroidism. Study-level findings and limits: Thyroid clonotypes that were expanded above 0.001 frequency mostly also appeared in blood. Cross-validated, the 13-signature model showed 87.88%/81.08% sensitivity/specificity, and 80%/75% in the test set.

Exclusion covered patients with other autoimmune diseases or uncontrolled infections (as well as pregnancy or lactation). CDR3 length: 14 residues. The V end lost 5 bases, the J end lost 3 bases, and 14 bases lay between the germline ends. CDR1 is SGHTA, CDR2 FQGNSA, per germline. This clonotype was observed many times. Its antigen is undetermined. The authors amplified TCR beta CDR3 regions from RNA transcripts. An initial RT-PCR round employing HTBI primers preceded a second-round multiplex PCR. TCRdb re-analysed the multiplex PCR reads in MiXCR, keeping a single row per CDR3 protein. The table records about 160,000 distinct CDR3 sequences, approximately 40% of them present only once.

This receptor was identified in a woman aged 40 to 50 with Graves' ophthalmopathy. This rearrangement joins TRBV7-2 to TRBJ2-7; D remains ambiguous. Input material: peripheral blood. In DNA, the CDR3 is TGTGCCAGCAGCAACCCCCCGTGGGTCTACGAGCAGTACTTC. Amino acids: CASSNPPWVYEQYF.